These T cell receptor beta chains were read from a single sample in a study of CD8+ T cells in alopecia areata. Generated by immunoSEQ multiplex PCR, the TCRdb table keeps only in-frame clones and is missing some. The sample lists fewer than 100,000 clones, 50% to 75% seen once, with 15% to 17% in the top ten. The starting material was CD8+ T cells sorted from blood, obtained at week 4, from a patient treated with tofacitinib. Every receptor here comes from a human donor with alopecia areata. Both conserved end residues are part of each CDR3. A D gene is named only where the DNA matches it firmly. A clone size is listed for some rows: how often the clone was seen (once, few, many), or a class if it is expanded.

TRBV7-2	-	TRBJ2-7	-	TGTGCCAGCAGGGTGGAACCCAACCACTACGAGCAGTACTTC	CASRVEPNHYEQYF
TRBV10-3	few	TRBJ2-5	TRBD2	TGTGCCATCAGTGAGCGGGGGGGGACTCAAGAGACCCAGTACTTC	CAISERGGTQETQYF
TRBV5-1	-	TRBJ1-1	TRBD1	TGCGCCAGCAGCTGGACAGGGAAAACTGAAGCTTTCTTT	CASSWTGKTEAFF
TRBV27	-	TRBJ1-6	-	TGTGCCAGCAGGGGGGGCTATAATTCACCCCTCCACTTT	CASRGGYNSPLHF
TRBV7-8	-	TRBJ2-3	-	TGTGCCAGCAGCTTCATCGGAGGGGTCGGGGGGCCAGATACGCAGTATTTT	CASSFIGGVGGPDTQYF
TRBV27	-	TRBJ1-1	TRBD1	TGTGCCAGCAGTTTACCGGGACAGGGTACTGAAGCTTTCTTT	CASSLPGQGTEAFF
TRBV5-6	-	TRBJ2-2	-	TGTGCCAGCAGCTGGGGGCCCGGCACCGGGGAGCTGTTTTTT	CASSWGPGTGELFF
TRBV28	-	TRBJ2-5	-	TGTGCCAGCAGTTCTTCTCGAGCGGCAGAACAAGAGACCCAGTACTTC	CASSSSRAAEQETQYF
TRBV29-1	-	TRBJ1-1	TRBD1	TGCAGCGTTACACAGGGGGCTGAAGCTTTCTTT	CSVTQGAEAFF
TRBV7-9	few	TRBJ2-2	-	TGTGCCAGCAGCTTCCGTGGGGAGCTGTTTTTT	CASSFRGELFF
TRBV9	few	TRBJ2-3	-	TGTGCCAGCAGCGACGCGGATACGCAGTATTTT	CASSDADTQYF
TRBV4-1	few	TRBJ2-7	-	TGCGCCAGCAGCCAAGATTACAGGGTTTCCGACGAGCAGTACTTC	CASSQDYRVSDEQYF
TRBV19	-	TRBJ2-2	TRBD1	TGTGCCGTAACAGACAGGGGGTACACCGGGGAGCTGTTTTTT	CAVTDRGYTGELFF
TRBV7-9	-	TRBJ2-5	-	TGTGCCAGCAGCTTAGCCAGGGAGGCGACCCAGTACTTC	CASSLAREATQYF
TRBV5-1	few	TRBJ2-6	-	TGCGCCAGCAGCTTAGAGAACAGTATCTCTGGGGCCAACGTCCTGACTTTC	CASSLENSISGANVLTF
TRBV4-1	-	TRBJ1-5	-	TGCGCCAGCAGCCAAGTTGAGGTAGATCAGCCCCAGCATTTT	CASSQVEVDQPQHF
TRBV5-1	-	TRBJ1-2	-	TGCGCCAGCAGCTTGGGTGGGGCAGGGGACGGCTACACCTTC	CASSLGGAGDGYTF
TRBV6-5	few	TRBJ2-2	-	TGTGCCAGCAGTTACGACCTTAGCGGACACACCGGGGAGCTGTTTTTT	CASSYDLSGHTGELFF
TRBV5-6	-	TRBJ2-3	-	TGTGCCAGCAGCCCACTAGAACCGACAGATACGCAGTATTTT	CASSPLEPTDTQYF
TRBV10-3	-	TRBJ2-5	-	TGTGCCACCAGTGATTTGATGGGGGACCAAGAGACCCAGTACTTC	CATSDLMGDQETQYF
TRBV7-9	-	TRBJ1-1	TRBD1	TGTGCCAGCAGATGGGGGACAGGGAAGACCACTGAAGCTTTCTTT	CASRWGTGKTTEAFF
TRBV4-1	-	TRBJ2-1	-	TGCGCCAGCAGCCAAGATTTGGCGGGTCGGTACAATGAGCAGTTCTTC	CASSQDLAGRYNEQFF
TRBV5-1	-	TRBJ2-2	TRBD2	TGCGCCAGCAGGGGACTAGCGGGGGATCACACCGGGGAGCTGTTTTTT	CASRGLAGDHTGELFF
TRBV4-2	-	TRBJ2-7	-	TGTGCCAGCAGCCAAGGGAAGGGGACAACGCAGTACTTC	CASSQGKGTTQYF
TRBV2	-	TRBJ1-5	-	TGTGCCAGCCGGCCTCGACAGGGCAATCAGCCCCAGCATTTT	CASRPRQGNQPQHF
TRBV29-1	few	TRBJ2-2	TRBD1	TGCAGCGGGCAGGGGGCAAATTCCGGGGAGCTGTTTTTT	CSGQGANSGELFF
TRBV11-2	few	TRBJ1-5	-	TGTGCCAGCAGCTTGATGTCGGGTTGGGATAGCAATCAGCCCCAGCATTTT	CASSLMSGWDSNQPQHF
TRBV13	-	TRBJ2-1	TRBD2	TGTGCCAGCAGCTTTACTGCGGGAGGTTCCCACGGTGAGCAGTTCTTC	CASSFTAGGSHGEQFF